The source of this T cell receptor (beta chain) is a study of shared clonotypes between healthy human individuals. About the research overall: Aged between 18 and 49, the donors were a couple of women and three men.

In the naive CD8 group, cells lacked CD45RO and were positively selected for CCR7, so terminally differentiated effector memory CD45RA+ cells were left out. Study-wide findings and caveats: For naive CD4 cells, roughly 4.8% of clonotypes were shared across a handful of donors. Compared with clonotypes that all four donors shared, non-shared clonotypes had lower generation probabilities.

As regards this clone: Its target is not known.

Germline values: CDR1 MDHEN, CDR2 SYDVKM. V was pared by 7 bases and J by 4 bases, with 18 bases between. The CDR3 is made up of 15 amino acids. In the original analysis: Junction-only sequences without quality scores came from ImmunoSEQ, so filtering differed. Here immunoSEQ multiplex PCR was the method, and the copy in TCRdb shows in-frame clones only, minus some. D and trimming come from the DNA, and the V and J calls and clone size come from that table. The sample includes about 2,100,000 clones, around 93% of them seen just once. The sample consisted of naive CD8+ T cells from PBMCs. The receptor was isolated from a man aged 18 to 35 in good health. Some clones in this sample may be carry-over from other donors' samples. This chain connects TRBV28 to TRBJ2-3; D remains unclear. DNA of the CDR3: TGTGCCAGCAAAGGGCGCGGATTCCCCCCAGATACGCAGTATTTT. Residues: CASKGRGFPPDTQYF.